The clone carrying this TCR beta chain was seen a handful of times. Its specificity is not known. Trimming cost V 6 bases and J 0 bases; bases outside gene matches: 3. The CDR3 is made up of 15 amino acids. CDR1 and CDR2 from the germline V gene are WNHNN and SYGVQD (reference sequence). The source of the sample is a study of T cells in Graves' hyperthyroidism and ophthalmopathy. Overall study results and limits: Ophthalmopathy and stable hyperthyroidism were told apart by a 13 V-J model.

What was amplified from RNA transcripts were TCR beta CDR3 regions. Carried out on the TCR CDR3, a first-round RT-PCR used the HTBI primer set. Using its own MiXCR run on the multiplex PCR reads, TCRdb lists one record per CDR3 protein. The sample lists more than 600,000 distinct CDR3 sequences, around 17% occurring once. Patients were aged 18 to 65, had disease duration under 2 months, and had newly diagnosed hyperthyroidism. It was uncontrolled infection, other autoimmune disease, pregnancy or lactation that excluded patients. The sequencing sample was made of blood. The origin of this receptor is a man aged 18-30 years with Graves' hyperthyroidism. The V and J genes are TRBV10-1 and TRBJ2-2, with TRBD2 matching over 8 bases. CDR3 region: CASSRAGANTGELFF. The CDR3 DNA reads as TGCGCCAGCAGCCGAGCGGGGGCGAACACCGGGGAGCTGTTTTTT.